This T cell receptor beta chain was recovered during a study of shared clonotypes between healthy human individuals. Study at large: Per donor, three plates held CD4 naive cells, three held CD4 memory, two held CD8 naive and one held CD8 memory.

A CD45RA-negative memory subset and a CD45RA+ naive subset were separated from the CD4+ cells. Clones were read by immunoSEQ multiplex PCR, and TCRdb kept only the in-frame ones, dropping some. Among 2 million to 2.5 million clones, just under 95% were seen once, and the ten largest hold around 0.4%. The germline gives CDR1 SEHNR, CDR2 FQNEAQ (reference sequence). CDR3 size: 15 residues. The junction had 10 bases not matched to a gene; V was cut back by 6 bases and J by 5 bases. This clone occurred once. The V gene is TRBV7-9, the J gene TRBJ2-1; 7 positions match TRBD2. The source material was naive CD4+ T cells from PBMCs. Noted subset: CD45RA+ positively selected. The TCR originated in a man between 18 and 35 years old in good health. Some clones in this sample may be carry-over from other donors' samples. CDR3 DNA: TGTGCCAGCAGAGAACTCTCTAGCGGCGACAATGAGCAGTTCTTC. Its translation is CASRELSSGDNEQFF.